The clone carrying this T cell receptor beta chain was seen once. The antigen is not known. Germline CDR1 LGHNA, CDR2 YNFKEQ. Trimming pared 3 bases from V and 2 bases from J, leaving 10 bases between. The CDR3 loop spans 14 amino acids. Repertoires were generated with immunoSEQ multiplex PCR, while TCRdb's copy carries only in-frame clones and drops some. In the table there are 120,000 to 150,000 clones, around nine tenths of which are singletons. The sample is drawn from a study of T cell responses to AZD1222 COVID-19 vaccine. Study results and limitations: Only six or seven AZD1222 recipients tested seropositive at baseline. A mostly white British donor set with more females was recruited, and clonal diversity was possibly underestimated. Distributed over spike, vaccine-associated CD4 TCRs predominated at 160-218 and 743-854.

This clonotype was obtained from an adult in good health. The chain uses TRBV4-2 and TRBJ1-2; no reliable D call. Sequencing was performed on peripheral blood, taken on day 0 of MenACWY control vaccination. The CDR3 region has the DNA TGTGCCAGCAGCCACGCCGGCGGGAACTATGGCTACACCTTC. This sequence encodes CASSHAGGNYGYTF.